The next 31 T cell receptor beta chains were all read from a single sample in a study of blood T cell repertoires in COVID-19. The method was immunoSEQ multiplex PCR; TCRdb's version includes in-frame clones alone and lacks a portion of them. Among about 240,000 clones listed, roughly 80% were seen once. Sequences were obtained from peripheral blood. The receptors derive from a woman aged 60-75 years with active or convalescent COVID-19.

The rearrangement links TRBV18 to TRBJ1-1, with D uncertain. The CDR3 has 14 amino acids. Trimming cost V 2 bases and J 1 base, with 8 bases left between them. Germline-derived CDR1 and CDR2 are KGHSH and LQKENI. CDR3 sequence: CASSPGTTNTEAFF. CDR3 coding DNA: TGTGCCAGCTCACCAGGCACCACGAACACTGAAGCTTTCTTT.

J is TRBJ1-1 and V is TRBV27; 8 bases map to TRBD1. Unmatched junction bases numbered 7, after V lost 5 bases and J lost 5 bases. The CDR3 covers 14 residues. CDR1 and CDR2 (germline): MNHEY, SMNVEV (reference sequence). CDR3 sequence reads: CASSPDRGWTEAFF. The DNA for the CDR3 is TGTGCCAGCAGTCCAGACAGGGGATGGACTGAAGCTTTCTTT.

This rearrangement joins TRBV6-2 or TRBV6-3 to TRBJ1-1; D remains unclear. The V and J ends lost 2 bases and 0 bases respectively, with 7 bases between them. Germline V gene sequence: CDR1 MNHEY, CDR2 SVGEGT. The CDR3 loop spans 14 amino acids. The CDR3 DNA sequence: TGTGCCAGCAGTTACGAGGCTGTGAACACTGAAGCTTTCTTT. It is translated as CASSYEAVNTEAFF.

This clone showed up just once. The V call is TRBV5-1, the J call TRBJ1-2, with 8 bases that match TRBD1. The V gene end was trimmed by 2 bases and the J gene end by 3 bases; junction bases not matched to a gene: 3. The CDR3 covers 14 residues. Germline-derived CDR1 and CDR2 are SGHRS and YFSETQ. The chain's CDR3 is CASSFSGQDYGYTF. For the CDR3, the DNA is TGCGCCAGCAGCTTTTCGGGACAGGACTATGGCTACACCTTC.

This clone came up once. The chain uses TRBV7-3 and TRBJ1-1, with D tentatively TRBD1 (5 bases). Germline-derived CDR1 and CDR2 are SGHTA and FQGTGA. V lost 2 bases to trimming and J lost 3 bases, with 16 bases between them. The CDR3 totals 16 residues. The CDR3 here is CASSLPRSPRDTEAFF. The CDR3 region has the DNA TGTGCCAGCAGCTTACCCAGGTCCCCCAGGGACACTGAAGCTTTCTTT.

This clone appeared once. The chain uses TRBV3-1 (or the pseudogene TRBV3-2) and TRBJ1-2, with D perhaps TRBD1 (6 bases). This CDR3 is 12 amino acids long. The germline V gene has CDR1 LGHDT and CDR2 YNNKEL (reference sequence). V lost 2 bases and J lost 10, with 11 bases in between. The CDR3 bases are TGTGCCAGCAGCCAACAACAGGGCACCTACACCTTC. It yields the protein CASSQQQGTYTF.

The chain is built from TRBV19 and TRBJ2-1, with D maybe TRBD2 (6 bases). Trimming stripped 2 bases from V and 4 bases from J, with 12 bases between. There are 15 residues in the CDR3. The germline V gene encodes CDR1 LNHDA and CDR2 SQIVND (reference sequence). CDR3 nucleotide sequence: TGTGCCAGTAGTATACAAATAGCGGAGTACAATGAGCAGTTCTTC. This codes for CASSIQIAEYNEQFF.

This clone was found once. The V gene is TRBV4-1, the J gene TRBJ1-3, with TRBD1 identical over 7 bases. Per the germline V gene, CDR1 is MGHRA and CDR2 is YSYEKL. V was pared by 1 base and J by 4 bases, with 7 bases of the junction left unmatched. The CDR3 length is 16 residues. CDR3 in amino acids: CASSQVRQGAGNTIYF. As DNA, the CDR3 is TGCGCCAGCAGCCAAGTAAGACAGGGAGCCGGAAACACCATATATTTT.

The chain carries TRBV4-1 and TRBJ1-6; D not certain. Between the trimmed V and J ends, which lost 6 bases and 14 bases, there was a span of 14 bases. There are 12 residues in the CDR3. CDR1 and CDR2 (germline): MGHRA, YSYEKL. The CDR3 spells CASSRGEGTLHF. DNA for the CDR3: TGCGCCAGCAGTCGCGGGGAGGGCACCCTCCACTTT.

This clone was found a few times. This chain links TRBV27 with TRBJ1-4, with a possible D match to TRBD1 (6 bases). CDR1 is MNHEY and CDR2 is SMNVEV in the germline V gene (reference sequence). This CDR3 region has 18 residues. V lost 4 bases and J lost 0, with 18 bases in between. CDR3 loop: CASSSLRRGLATNEKLFF. CDR3 nucleotide sequence: TGTGCCAGCAGTTCCCTCCGCAGGGGCCTCGCAACTAATGAAAAACTGTTTTTT.

This clone was seen repeatedly, ten times or more. The V call is TRBV12-5, the J call TRBJ1-4; TRBD1 matches 10 bases. Germline V lookup: CDR1 LGHNT, CDR2 FRNRAP. V lost 5 bases and J lost 8; bases outside the gene matches: 8. This CDR3 contains 15 residues. CDR3 in amino acids: CASGLGTGVREKLFF. The CDR3 DNA is TGTGCTAGTGGTCTCGGGACAGGGGTCCGCGAAAAACTGTTTTTT.

Only a few counts were recorded for this clone. The V and J genes are TRBV5-5 and TRBJ1-2; 7 bases align to TRBD1. This CDR3 comprises 15 residues. Trimming at V came to 4 bases and at J to 4 bases, leaving 10 bases not matched to a gene. Looked up from germline, CDR1 is SGHKS and CDR2 is YYEKEE (reference sequence). The CDR3 reads CASSAGDRDPYGYTF. The CDR3 DNA reads TGTGCCAGCAGCGCCGGCGACAGGGACCCCTATGGCTACACCTTC.

This chain links TRBV4-1 with TRBJ1-5; 10 nucleotides line up with TRBD1. This CDR3 has 16 residues. Unmatched junction bases numbered 2, after V lost 1 base and J lost 2 bases. The germline V gene has CDR1 MGHRA and CDR2 YSYEKL. The CDR3 DNA is TGCGCCAGCAGCCAAGGACAGGGGGCGCGCAATCAGCCCCAGCATTTT. Translating it yields CASSQGQGARNQPQHF.

The chain has TRBV20-1 and TRBJ2-3, with 8 bases aligning to TRBD1. The CDR3 runs to 15 residues. CDR1 and CDR2 (germline): DFQATT, SNEGSKA (reference sequence). After removal of 3 bases from V and 2 bases from J, the junction contained 7 bases not matched to a gene. The CDR3 spells CSASAAGGFTDTQYF. The DNA of the CDR3 is TGCAGTGCTAGTGCTGCAGGGGGCTTCACAGATACGCAGTATTTT.

The chain employs TRBV30 and TRBJ1-2; 9 bases are shared with TRBD1. Germline values: CDR1 GTSNPN, CDR2 SVGIG (reference sequence). V gave up 3 bases and J gave up 6 bases; unmatched junction bases: 8. The CDR3 spans 14 residues. The CDR3: CAWSTGQGWDGYTF. In nucleotides, the CDR3 is TGTGCCTGGAGCACAGGACAGGGGTGGGATGGCTACACCTTC.

The rearrangement uses TRBV30 and TRBJ1-2; no clear D gene. The germline CDR1 and CDR2 sequences are GTSNPN and SVGIG (reference sequence). V shed 6 bases and J shed 2 bases, with 10 bases lying between them. The CDR3 extends over 12 amino acids. This chain's CDR3 is CACPRQNYGYTF. In nucleotides, the CDR3 is TGTGCCTGCCCCCGTCAGAACTATGGCTACACCTTC.

The rearrangement links TRBV19 to TRBJ1-2, with a tentative D call TRBD1 (6 bases). Germline V CDR1 and CDR2: LNHDA, SQIVND (reference sequence). The CDR3 sequence is 17 residues long. Trimming left V 3 bases short and J 6 bases short, with 23 bases between. CDR3 DNA sequence: TGTGCCAGTAGTATCTTCGGGGCCGCACAGGGTTACCATGGCTACACCTTC. This translates into CASSIFGAAQGYHGYTF.

The J gene is TRBJ2-3, the V gene TRBV28, with D perhaps matching TRBD1 (7 bases). The ends were cut back, 8 bases at V and 0 bases at J, with 18 bases in the middle. The CDR3 runs 16 residues. From germline, CDR1 is MDHEN and CDR2 SYDVKM. CDR3 in DNA: TGTGCCAGCTCGCGGCGGGACAGCACTAGCACAGATACGCAGTATTTT. Its translation is CASSRRDSTSTDTQYF.

The CDR3 DNA is TGTGCCAGCAGTGAGGGGACAGGGGTCTATGGCTACACCTTC. Its protein product is CASSEGTGVYGYTF. V is TRBV6-1 and J is TRBJ1-2, with 10 bases aligning to TRBD1. This CDR3 is 14 amino acids long. Trimming removed 3 bases from V and 4 bases from J; junction bases left unmatched: 2. The germline CDR1 and CDR2 sequences are MNHNS and SASEGT.

The CDR3 sequence is CASSPQTLNSGANVLTF. In DNA, the CDR3 is TGTGCCAGCAGCCCTCAGACACTTAACTCTGGGGCCAACGTCCTGACTTTC. V is TRBV7-3 and J is TRBJ2-6; D is undetermined. Germline V gene lookup returns CDR1 SGHTA and CDR2 FQGTGA. The CDR3 covers 17 residues. V lost 5 bases, J lost 0 bases, and 14 bases lay in between.

The chain is built from TRBV24-1 and TRBJ1-5; maybe TRBD1 (5 bases). V lost 2 bases, J lost 0 bases, and 13 bases lay in between. Germline loops: CDR1 KGHDR, CDR2 SFDVKD. CDR3 length equals 17 residues. CDR3 sequence (DNA): TGTGCCACCAGTGATTGCGGGGGACTTTATAGCAATCAGCCCCAGCATTTT. Residues: CATSDCGGLYSNQPQHF.

The V and J genes are TRBV4-1 and TRBJ2-1, with 7 bases identical to TRBD1. The ends lost 6 bases at V and 10 bases at J; junction bases unmatched: 9. CDR1 MGHRA and CDR2 YSYEKL come from the germline V gene. The CDR3 consists of 13 residues. The CDR3 region has the DNA TGCGCCAGCAGGAAAACAGGGGCGTGGGAGCAGTTCTTC. It yields the protein CASRKTGAWEQFF.

This clone was recorded once. V gene TRBV4-3 combines with J gene TRBJ1-3; D ambiguous. Trimming cost V 0 bases and J 4 bases, with 13 bases left between them. The V gene's germline CDR1 is LGHNA and CDR2 YSLEER. This CDR3 has 16 amino acids. CDR3 amino acids: CASSQDRRGWGNTIYF. CDR3 DNA sequence: TGCGCCAGCAGCCAAGATAGGAGAGGGTGGGGAAACACCATATATTTT.

The chain carries TRBV12-3 or TRBV12-4 and TRBJ1-2, with D maybe TRBD1 (6 bases). V lost 7 bases and J lost 2, with 8 bases in between. The CDR3 contains 12 residues. The CDR3 loop is CASTQGNYGYTF. CDR3 nucleotides: TGTGCCAGCACCCAGGGGAACTATGGCTACACCTTC.

The J gene is TRBJ2-2, the V gene TRBV27; D unclear. CDR3 size: 11 residues. V shed 10 bases and J shed 7 bases, with 10 bases lying between them. Germline assignment: CDR1 MNHEY and CDR2 SMNVEV (reference sequence). CDR3 loop: CATRSYGELFF. The CDR3 DNA reads TGTGCCACCCGGTCTTACGGGGAGCTGTTTTTT.

This sequence joins TRBV19 and TRBJ2-1; TRBD2 agrees at 9 bases. This CDR3 is built from 17 residues. The germline V gene has CDR1 LNHDA and CDR2 SQIVND (reference sequence). The J segment lost 8 bases and the V segment lost 1 base, leaving 12 bases of the junction unmatched. CDR3 sequence: CASSIGLVAGVWDEQFF. DNA of the CDR3: TGTGCCAGTAGTATAGGGTTGGTAGCGGGGGTCTGGGATGAGCAGTTCTTC.

The chain carries TRBV5-4 and TRBJ2-5; perhaps TRBD1 as D (5 bases). The germline V gene has CDR1 SGHNT and CDR2 YYREEE (reference sequence). The CDR3 has 13 amino acids. Trimming stripped 4 bases from V and 5 bases from J, with 12 bases between. CDR3 nucleotides: TGTGCCAGCAGCCGCTGGCAGGGCGAGACCCAGTACTTC. It translates to CASSRWQGETQYF.

The V call is TRBV19, the J call TRBJ1-2; TRBD1 matches at 7 bases. The germline V gene has CDR1 LNHDA and CDR2 SQIVND (reference sequence). The CDR3 sequence is 14 residues long. V shed 5 bases and J 4 bases; nucleotides not matched to a gene: 7. This CDR3 reads CASSERQGPYGYTF. Here the CDR3 DNA reads TGTGCCAGTAGTGAAAGACAGGGACCCTATGGCTACACCTTC.

V is TRBV11-2 and J is TRBJ2-2; 9 bases are a match to TRBD1. The CDR3 spans 17 residues. Germline V gene lookup returns CDR1 SGHAT and CDR2 FQNNGV. V dropped 1 base and J dropped 7; count of bases not matched to a gene: 10. The CDR3 DNA is TGTGCCAGCAGCTTAGTTGTGACAGGGGGAATCAGCGGGGAGCTGTTTTTT. It is translated as CASSLVVTGGISGELFF.

Worth noting for this clone: Other DNA sequences within the sample encode an identical CDR3. This chain joins TRBV2 and TRBJ1-6, with D possibly being TRBD1 (5 bases). The germline V gene has CDR1 SNHLY and CDR2 FYNNEI. Trimming cost V 2 bases and J 9 bases, with 5 bases left between them. This CDR3 comprises 12 residues. The CDR3 loop is CASSEQGSPLHF. CDR3 nucleotide sequence: TGTGCCAGCAGTGAACAGGGTTCACCCCTCCACTTT. Supplemented by reference TRBV2 and TRBJ1-6, the full variable domain reads EPEVTQTPSHQVTQMGQEVILRCVPISNHLYFYWYRQILGQKVEFLVSFYNNEISEKSEIFDDQFSVERPDGSNFTLKIRSTKLEDSAMYFCASSEQGSPLHFGNGTRLTVT.

This chain uses TRBV10-3 with TRBJ1-1; 7 nucleotides line up with TRBD1. Germline V gives CDR1 ENHRY, CDR2 SYGVKD. The CDR3 extends over 14 amino acids. The junction had 7 bases not matched to a gene; V was cut back by 6 bases and J by 3 bases. The CDR3 region is CAISLGQDYTEAFF. The CDR3 DNA reads TGTGCCATCAGCCTCGGACAGGACTACACTGAAGCTTTCTTT.